This T cell receptor beta chain came from a study of response to subunit inactivated influenza vaccine. Findings and limits, study-wide: The authors offered the suggestion that each seasonal influenza vaccination recruits few new T cells.

TCRdb used MiXCR to reprocess the RT-PCR reads, holding one entry per CDR3 protein. The repertoire holds about 190,000 distinct CDR3 sequences, around 15% seen once, with 26% in the top ten. V gave up 5 bases and J gave up 6 bases, with 20 bases separating them. This CDR3 spans 16 amino acids. Germline assignment: CDR1 MNHEY and CDR2 SMNVEV (reference sequence). Comment on this clonotype: The antigen is unknown.

The chain links TRBV27 to TRBJ2-1; D is unclear. The sequence was obtained from a man in his forties or fifties who received an inactivated influenza vaccine. The material was CD8+ T cells sorted from PBMCs, obtained around 5 days after vaccination. The CDR3 DNA sequence: TGTGCCAGCAGTCCCCAACCGGCTATCAGCAGCAATGAGCAGTTCTTC. It yields the protein CASSPQPAISSNEQFF.